The 21 T cell receptor beta chains presented below share a single source sample, sequenced in a study of cytomegalovirus exposure and HLA in healthy donors. The study ran its PCR with 60 Vbeta and 13 Jbeta primers. Profiled with immunoSEQ multiplex PCR; TCRdb holds only in-frame clones, not every one. The sample holds approximately 160,000 clones, 82% seen once. The sequenced sample consisted of PBMCs. The receptors were gathered from a male donor in good health and CMV-seronegative.

This chain uses TRBV20-1 with TRBJ1-4, with a weak D call TRBD1 (5 bases). The V end was cut by 5 bases, the J end by 5 bases, with 6 bases between. CDR3 length equals 11 residues. The germline V gene encodes CDR1 DFQATT and CDR2 SNEGSKA (reference sequence). The CDR3 is CSARQNEKLFF. For the CDR3, the DNA is TGCAGTGCTCGACAGAATGAAAAACTGTTTTTT.

The chain links TRBV7-9 to TRBJ2-1; 8 bases align to TRBD2. There are 16 residues in the CDR3. Looked up from germline, CDR1 is SEHNR and CDR2 is FQNEAQ (reference sequence). V shed 5 bases and J 6 bases; nucleotides not matched to a gene: 12. The CDR3 DNA sequence: TGTGCCAGCAGCCCGGACCCGGGACTAGGGAGCAATGAGCAGTTCTTC. Encoded protein: CASSPDPGLGSNEQFF.

The V gene is TRBV29-1, the J gene TRBJ2-7; 11 bases align to TRBD1. V was pared by 5 bases and J by 2 bases, with 8 bases of the junction left unmatched. Germline loops: CDR1 SQVTM, CDR2 ANQGSEA. This CDR3 spans 15 amino acids. CDR3 residues: CSVHGGTGGTYEQYF. As DNA, the CDR3 is TGCAGCGTTCACGGGGGGACAGGGGGAACCTACGAGCAGTACTTC.

The chain uses TRBV30 and TRBJ2-5, with 8 bases fitting TRBD1. The CDR3 loop spans 13 amino acids. Germline V gene sequence: CDR1 GTSNPN, CDR2 SVGIG (reference sequence). V lost 2 bases, J lost 4 bases, and 3 bases stayed unmatched. In nucleotides, the CDR3 is TGTGCCTGGAGTCAGGGGGCCCCAGAGACCCAGTACTTC. Its protein product is CAWSQGAPETQYF.

Comments on this clone: At one boundary the junction diverges from the germline segment, which might be a read error. This chain links TRBV7-9 with TRBJ2-4, with 7 bases that match TRBD1. Per germline, CDR1 SEHNR and CDR2 FQNEAQ (reference sequence). This CDR3 comprises 19 residues. CDR3 sequence: CSSSSPESRGGIAKNIQYF. CDR3 DNA: TGTTCCAGCAGCTCCCCAGAGTCGCGAGGGGGCATAGCCAAAAACATTCAGTACTTC.

The chain employs TRBV28 and TRBJ1-5; 7 nucleotides agree with TRBD1. CDR3 length: 17 amino acids. Germline V gene lookup returns CDR1 MDHEN and CDR2 SYDVKM. J gave up 7 bases and V 3 bases, and 15 bases lay outside the gene matches. The CDR3 bases are TGTGCCAGCAGTTTTTGGAGCATGCTAACAGGGGACCAGCCCCAGCATTTT. The encoded protein is CASSFWSMLTGDQPQHF.

Points on this clone: At one end the junction does not follow the germline gene, possibly because of a read error. This chain uses TRBV7-9 with TRBJ1-5; 10 nucleotides match TRBD1. Germline CDR1 and CDR2: SEHNR and FQNEAQ (reference sequence). There are 17 residues in the CDR3. CDR3 nucleotides: TGTTCCAGCAGCTGGGGCGGGACAGGGGTGGACGGACAGCCCCAGCATTTT. The encoded protein is CSSSWGGTGVDGQPQHF.

V usage is TRBV28 and J usage is TRBJ2-2; no reliable D call. The germline gives CDR1 MDHEN, CDR2 SYDVKM. Trimming left V 3 bases short and J 3 bases short, with 8 bases between. The CDR3 is 14 amino acids. CDR3 protein: CASSFLRHTGELFF. The CDR3 DNA is TGTGCCAGCAGTTTCCTCAGGCACACCGGGGAGCTGTTTTTT.

V usage is TRBV30 and J usage is TRBJ2-2; 7 nucleotides line up with TRBD1. The J segment lost 5 bases and the V segment lost 4 bases, leaving 1 base of the junction unmatched. Germline V gene data show CDR1 as GTSNPN and CDR2 as SVGIG (reference sequence). The CDR3 extends over 12 amino acids. The CDR3 bases are TGTGCCTGGAACAGGGGTACCGGGGAGCTGTTTTTT. This codes for CAWNRGTGELFF.

The rearrangement uses TRBV6-1 and TRBJ2-7; no clear D gene. This CDR3 is 20 amino acids long. V lost 2 bases and J lost 2, with 28 bases in between. CDR1 and CDR2 (germline): MNHNS, SASEGT. The CDR3 region is CASSEYSSPNPVLFPYEQYF. Written as DNA, the CDR3 is TGTGCCAGCAGTGAATATAGCTCCCCAAACCCGGTCCTTTTTCCCTACGAGCAGTACTTC.

This clone occurred once. The chain uses TRBV6-1 and TRBJ2-7; D remains unclear. The V gene lost 1 base and the J gene lost 8 bases, with 18 bases spanning the gap. This CDR3 spans 15 amino acids. Per germline, CDR1 MNHNS and CDR2 SASEGT. The CDR3 sequence is CASSEGGFVGTQQYF. CDR3 coding DNA: TGTGCCAGCAGTGAAGGCGGTTTTGTTGGCACCCAGCAGTACTTC.

The V and J genes are TRBV7-9 and TRBJ1-2; TRBD1 might be the D (5 bases). Germline loops: CDR1 SEHNR, CDR2 FQNEAQ (reference sequence). With 10 bases removed from V and 3 bases from J, the gap between germline ends came to 30 bases. This CDR3 spans 18 amino acids. The CDR3 nucleotides are TGTGCCACCCACGGCCCGAAATCCGTGACAGAAGAATACTATGGCTACACCTTC. It codes for CATHGPKSVTEEYYGYTF.

The V call is TRBV2, the J call TRBJ2-7, with 9 bases fitting TRBD1. CDR3 size: 18 residues. J gave up 1 base and V 4 bases, and 14 bases lay outside the gene matches. Germline V gene data show CDR1 as SNHLY and CDR2 as FYNNEI. This chain's CDR3 is CASSGTRDRVTVSYEQYF. The CDR3 DNA is TGTGCCAGCAGTGGGACCCGGGACAGGGTTACCGTTTCCTACGAGCAGTACTTC.

In this sample, this clone turned up once. The J gene is TRBJ1-2, the V gene TRBV5-1; 7 bases align to TRBD1. Germline lookup yields CDR1 SGHRS and CDR2 YFSETQ. Trimming at V came to 4 bases and at J to 6 bases, leaving 3 bases not matched to a gene. The CDR3 is 12 amino acids. In DNA, the CDR3 is TGCGCCAGCAGCCCGGGGACAGATGGCTACACCTTC. It codes for CASSPGTDGYTF.

This clone was counted a single time. The chain links TRBV7-2 to TRBJ2-7, with 7 positions matching TRBD1. CDR1 and CDR2 from the germline V gene are SGHTA and FQGNSA. CDR3 size: 15 residues. V lost 5 bases, J lost 0 bases, and 7 bases stayed unmatched. CDR3 loop: CASSKQQGSSYEQYF. DNA of the CDR3: TGTGCCAGCAGCAAGCAACAGGGGAGCTCCTACGAGCAGTACTTC.

This clone was detected once. V usage is TRBV6-1 and J usage is TRBJ1-1; D uncertain. This CDR3 has 12 residues. Germline V lookup: CDR1 MNHNS, CDR2 SASEGT. Trimming took 8 bases from V and 11 from J, leaving 18 bases between them. CDR3: CASRGNALGAFF. The CDR3 bases are TGTGCCAGCCGAGGGAACGCCCTGGGCGCTTTCTTT.

V gene TRBV7-8 combines with J gene TRBJ1-2; D ambiguous. CDR1 and CDR2 (germline): SGHVS, FQNEAQ. Trimming stripped 4 bases from V and 2 bases from J, with 11 bases between. This CDR3 has 14 amino acids. The CDR3 nucleotides read TGTGCCAGCAGCTCGGGGATTCTGAACTATGGCTACACCTTC. Translated: CASSSGILNYGYTF.

This rearrangement joins TRBV6-5 to TRBJ2-5; the D gene is possibly TRBD2 (6 bases). The CDR3 has 15 residues. Trimming shortened V by 5 bases and J by 5 bases, and 18 bases separated the two germline ends. CDR1 MNHEY and CDR2 SVGAGI come from the germline V gene. The CDR3 is CASSRGGSNGETQYF. CDR3 DNA: TGTGCCAGCAGTCGTGGAGGGTCTAACGGGGAGACCCAGTACTTC.

The chain has TRBV5-1 and TRBJ2-7; 7 bases agree with TRBD2. Germline-derived CDR1 and CDR2 are SGHRS and YFSETQ. Unmatched junction bases numbered 9, after V lost 2 bases and J lost 1 base. There are 16 residues in the CDR3. In DNA, the CDR3 is TGCGCCAGCAGCTTCAATACTGGAGCGGGGTCCTACGAGCAGTACTTC. Amino acid sequence: CASSFNTGAGSYEQYF.

The chain joins TRBV6-5 to TRBJ2-2; D ambiguous. CDR3 size: 13 residues. The germline V and J ends were trimmed by 7 bases and 1 base, with 7 bases remaining between them. Looked up from germline, CDR1 is MNHEY and CDR2 is SVGAGI. CDR3: CASILRNTGELFF. As DNA, the CDR3 is TGTGCCAGCATCCTACGGAACACCGGGGAGCTGTTTTTT.

The V gene is TRBV18, the J gene TRBJ1-4; the match to TRBD1 covers 7 bases. Germline assignment: CDR1 KGHSH and CDR2 LQKENI. CDR3 size: 17 residues. J was trimmed by 0 bases and V by 4 bases; bases with no gene match: 8. The CDR3: CASSRGQADATNEKLFF. The CDR3, as DNA: TGTGCCAGCTCACGAGGACAGGCCGACGCAACTAATGAAAAACTGTTTTTT.